The T cell receptor beta chain under discussion was sequenced for a study of blood T cell repertoires in COVID-19. Method: immunoSEQ multiplex PCR; TCRdb's copy keeps in-frame clones and lacks some. The table has about 120,000 clones, around 87% seen once. CDR1 is SGHVS and CDR2 is FNYEAQ in the germline V gene. The CDR3 covers 22 residues. V lost 5 bases, J lost 0 bases, and 29 bases lay in between. What was sequenced was peripheral blood. The V call is TRBV7-6, the J call TRBJ2-6; TRBD2 is a possible D gene (6 bases). The sequence came from a woman in her 70s with acute or convalescent COVID-19. The CDR3 loop is CASSIPRRVGSKPYSGANVLTF. DNA of the CDR3: TGTGCCAGCAGCATCCCCCGGAGGGTAGGGAGCAAACCATACTCTGGGGCCAACGTCCTGACTTTC.